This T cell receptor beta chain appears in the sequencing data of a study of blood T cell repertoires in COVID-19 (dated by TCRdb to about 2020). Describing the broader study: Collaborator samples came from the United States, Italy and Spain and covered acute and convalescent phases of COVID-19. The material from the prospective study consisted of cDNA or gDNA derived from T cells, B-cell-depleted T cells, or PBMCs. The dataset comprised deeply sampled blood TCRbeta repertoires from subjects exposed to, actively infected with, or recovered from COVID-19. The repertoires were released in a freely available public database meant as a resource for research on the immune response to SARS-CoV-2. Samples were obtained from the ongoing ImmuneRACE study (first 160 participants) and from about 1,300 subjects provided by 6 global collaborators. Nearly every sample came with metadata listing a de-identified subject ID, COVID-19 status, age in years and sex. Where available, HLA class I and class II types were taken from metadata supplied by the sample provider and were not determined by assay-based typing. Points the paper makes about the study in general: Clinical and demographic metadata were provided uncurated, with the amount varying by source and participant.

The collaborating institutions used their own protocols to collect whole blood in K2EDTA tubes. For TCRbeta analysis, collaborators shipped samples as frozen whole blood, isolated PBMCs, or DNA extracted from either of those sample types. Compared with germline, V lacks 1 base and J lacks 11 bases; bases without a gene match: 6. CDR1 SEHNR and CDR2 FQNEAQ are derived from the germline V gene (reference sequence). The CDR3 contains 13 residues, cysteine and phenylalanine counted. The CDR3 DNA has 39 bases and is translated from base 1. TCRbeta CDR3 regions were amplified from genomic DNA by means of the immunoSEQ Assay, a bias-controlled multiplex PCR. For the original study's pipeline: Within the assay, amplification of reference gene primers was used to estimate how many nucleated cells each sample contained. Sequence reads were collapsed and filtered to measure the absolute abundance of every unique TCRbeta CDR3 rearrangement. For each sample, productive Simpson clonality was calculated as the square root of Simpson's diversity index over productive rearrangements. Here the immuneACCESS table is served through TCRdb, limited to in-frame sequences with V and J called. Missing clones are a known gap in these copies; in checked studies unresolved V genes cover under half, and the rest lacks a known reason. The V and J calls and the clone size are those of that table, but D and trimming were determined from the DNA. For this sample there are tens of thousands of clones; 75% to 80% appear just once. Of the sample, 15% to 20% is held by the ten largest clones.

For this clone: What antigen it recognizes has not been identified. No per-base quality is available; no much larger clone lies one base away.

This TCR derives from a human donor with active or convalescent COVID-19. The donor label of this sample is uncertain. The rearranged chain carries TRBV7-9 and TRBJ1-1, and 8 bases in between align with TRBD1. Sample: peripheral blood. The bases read TGTGCCAGCAGCTTAGTCGACAGGGGTTTTGCTTTCTTT. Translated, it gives CASSLVDRGFAFF.